The following is a T cell receptor (beta chain) sequence with its context. Its antigen remains unidentified. Nothing much larger sits one base from this clone, and base qualities are not available. Lesional scalp punch biopsies and peripheral blood were obtained from alopecia areata patients. PBMCs were isolated by density centrifugation and stained for CD3, CD4 and CD8, and CD4+ and CD8+ T cells were sorted on a FACSAria. Untreated alopecia areata patients were recruited as part of a multicenter biomarker study. For roughly five biomarker-study patients, blood CD8+ T cells were further sorted into NKG2D-low and NKG2D-high fractions. The data belong to a study of CD8+ T cells in alopecia areata (dated by TCRdb to 2016 to 2018). Background for the entire study: High-throughput TCRbeta sequencing was used to examine T cell clonal expansion in alopecia areata in both the C3H/HeJ mouse model and human patients. Human TCRbeta sequencing covered scalp tissue and sorted CD4+ and CD8+ peripheral blood T cells from patchy and totalis/universalis alopecia areata patients and healthy controls. Scalp clonality was compared across normal scalp (n=4), patchy alopecia areata scalp (n=8), and alopecia totalis/universalis scalp (n=8). Amplification of TCRbeta CDR3 regions was done by immunoSEQ multiplex PCR using 35 Vbeta forward primers and 13 Jbeta reverse primers. RNA came from the PAXgene miRNA kit for fixed scalp, the miRNeasy kit for PBMCs, and the RNeasy kit for mouse skin. The paper's findings and limits, for the study overall: Higher clonality and more expanded CD8+ clones were observed in lesional scalp than in normal scalp, particularly in alopecia totalis/universalis, a finding suggestive of antigenic drive. Unlike mouse skin, where gammadelta T cells dominate, normal human skin contains resident alphabeta T cells that get sequenced too, which complicates analysis of the scalp TCR repertoire. Shared TCR sequences between patients were less evident than in mice, which may be partly attributable to HLA diversity in the patient population.

Relative to germline, V is missing 2 bases and J is missing 8 bases, with 6 bases of the junction outside any gene match. The CDR3, from cysteine to phenylalanine, totals 15 residues. Only the CDR3 region is kept as DNA, spanning 45 bases read in frame from base 1. Taken from the germline V gene (reference sequence), the CDR1 and CDR2 loops are LNHDA and SQIVND. Preparation of the library involved the immunoSEQ multiplex PCR assay. RNA was extracted from all samples and reverse transcribed into cDNA, which served as template for TCR sequencing. SuperScript III was used for first-strand cDNA synthesis, primed with a 2:1 mix of oligo-dT and random hexamers. A synthetic immune receptor repertoire was used to gauge amplification bias, and whatever bias remained was removed computationally. The study's processing was this. Raw reads were preprocessed to remove errors, and CDR3 was defined according to IMGT conventions as the region from the conserved cysteine to phenylalanine. To get clonality, Shannon entropy was normalized by log2 of the number of productive unique TCRs and the result was subtracted from 1. Scalp TCRbeta sequences were cross-referenced with sorted blood CD4 and CD8 repertoires so that the CD4 or CD8 identity of scalp clones could be inferred. TCRdb's version of the immuneACCESS table is confined to in-frame rearrangements and falls short of the full clone set. An unresolved V gene accounts for under half of the shortfall where checked; the remainder is of unknown origin. Clone size and V and J calls were adopted from that table, with D and trimming inferred from the DNA. Within this sample are 98,000 or so clones, with about 50% of them counted one time only. The ten largest clones represent 20% to 30% of the sample.

This receptor was obtained from a human donor with alopecia areata. Sequenced input: NKG2D-low CD8+ T cells sorted from blood. Per the publication, the cell subset or site label means: sorted CD8+ NKG2D-low blood T cells. The chain is assembled from TRBV19 and TRBJ2-1; TRBD2 agrees with 10 junctional bases. The DNA reads TGTGCCAGTAGTATACTAGCGGGAGAAGGTCATGAGCAGTTCTTC. It translates as CASSILAGEGHEQFF.